These T cell receptor beta chains were read from a single sample in a study of cytomegalovirus exposure and HLA in healthy donors. This table comes from immunoSEQ multiplex PCR, and its TCRdb copy is limited to in-frame clones, with some not included. Its clone listing holds 55,000 to 70,000 clones. The source material was PBMCs. The receptors here all came from a female donor in good health and CMV-seropositive. Each CDR3 is given without its conserved first and last residue.

V,J,CDR3
TRBV18,TRBJ2-7,ASSPWEFPYEQY
TRBV21-1,TRBJ1-1,ASRRTGDDTEAF
TRBV4-2,TRBJ2-3,ASSQDISPGNTQY
TRBV20-1,TRBJ2-5,SARALETQY
TRBV5-1,TRBJ2-1,ASSLRGGANNEQF
TRBV14,TRBJ2-7,ASSPGTLAYEQY
TRBV30,TRBJ2-3,AWSVPGLTDTQY
TRBV4-1,TRBJ2-7,ASSQATSGASYEQY
TRBV29-1,TRBJ1-1,SVTGIFGRTEAF
TRBV6-6,TRBJ1-2,ASRQERYT
TRBV10-3,TRBJ1-4,AISVSTGTNEKLF
TRBV10-3,TRBJ2-7,AISILAGDEQY
TRBV9,TRBJ1-2,ASSEWGREDPNYGYT
TRBV19,TRBJ1-5,ASRKDRLSNQPQH
TRBV11-2,TRBJ1-3,ASSLVVGDTIY
TRBV28,TRBJ2-7,ASSLGLAGVRPEQY
TRBV4-1,TRBJ2-7,ASSQGLGRGLSRGEQY
TRBV18,TRBJ2-7,ASSPEEVAHEQY
TRBV7-3,TRBJ2-3,ASSLNGQGTDTQY
TRBV5-1,TRBJ2-3,ASATAGGSTDTQY
TRBV18,TRBJ1-6,ASSPGTGRANSPLH
TRBV5-5,TRBJ2-3,ASSQLAVTDTQY
TRBV30,TRBJ1-4,AWRQGASEKLF
TRBV19,TRBJ2-3,ASNPAGPTDTQY
TRBV18,TRBJ2-1,ASSLSGSEYNEQF
TRBV6-6,TRBJ1-4,ASTLTGGNEKLF
TRBV6-1,TRBJ2-2,ASSEAGWGQGSGELF
TRBV6-6,TRBJ1-1,ASSGEGYTEAF
TRBV7-2,TRBJ1-3,ASSLERAGFSGNTIY
TRBV6-1,TRBJ1-2,ASRTGQDYGYT
TRBV27,TRBJ2-7,ASSSSSGGPYEQY
TRBV4-3,TRBJ1-2,ASSQDQGGYGYT
TRBV29-1,TRBJ2-1,SAGTSGYNEQF
TRBV5-8,TRBJ1-5,ASLGQGTSSNQPQH
TRBV20-1,TRBJ2-7,SARPSYEQY
TRBV5-1,TRBJ2-1,ASSLEGALYEQF
TRBV27,TRBJ2-7,ASSSDRVSGQY
TRBV28,TRBJ1-4,ASSRTGGGREKLF
TRBV28,TRBJ2-7,ASSFPGGEQY
TRBV6-1,TRBJ1-2,ASLPYRGTYGYT
TRBV27,TRBJ2-3,ASRKQGGGPDTQY
TRBV6-1,TRBJ1-2,ASNTANYGYT
TRBV6-6,TRBJ2-7,ASSRTGGIYEQY
TRBV6-1,TRBJ2-1,ASSERTSGRANEQF
TRBV7-8,TRBJ2-7,ASSSRDRGFEQY
TRBV6-1,.,ASSEALESYEQY
TRBV5-1,TRBJ2-7,ASKTSGAHYEQY
TRBV19,TRBJ1-6,ASNDPGQGANSPLH
TRBV20-1,TRBJ1-1,SAGDNTEAF
TRBV4-3,TRBJ1-4,ASSQDHALGQGNEKLF
TRBV29-1,TRBJ2-1,SVSREVSDNEQF
TRBV6-1,TRBJ1-1,ASSRDRDQAF
TRBV15,TRBJ1-5,ATSRLTNEAGNQPQH